The 25 T cell receptor beta chains reported below all come from one sample, sequenced in a study of T cell repertoires in cytomegalovirus infection. These receptors are not linked to any known antigen. One entry per CDR3 protein, called by TCRdb with MiXCR from the reads. The data contain around 430,000 distinct CDR3 sequences, under 55% of them singletons. Material: cultured PBMCs, obtained from culture after CMV antigen stimulation. The receptors originated from a human donor in good health (CMV status not recorded). Some clones in this sample may be carry-over from other donors' samples.

The V gene is TRBV15, the J gene TRBJ2-1; TRBD1 matches at 7 bases. V shed 5 bases and J 10 bases; nucleotides not matched to a gene: 17. The CDR3 is 16 residues long. CDR1 and CDR2 (germline): LNHNV, YYDKDF (reference sequence). CDR3 coding DNA: TGTGCCACCAGCCCCCGAGGGGACAGCCGGTCGTTGGAGCAGTTCTTC. This codes for CATSPRGDSRSLEQFF.

This clonotype was seen a handful of times. The rearrangement links TRBV11-2 to TRBJ2-5; D perhaps matches TRBD2 (6 bases). V lost 7 bases and J 7 bases, leaving 16 bases between the germline ends. The CDR3 runs 13 residues. Per germline, CDR1 SGHAT and CDR2 FQNNGV. CDR3 sequence: CASTHGGIGTQYF. CDR3 sequence (DNA): TGTGCCAGCACCCACGGGGGTATTGGGACCCAGTACTTC.

The chain employs TRBV5-4 and TRBJ2-1, with 10 bases that match TRBD2. There are 14 residues in the CDR3. V was clipped by 4 bases and J by 6 bases; unmatched bases: 4. Germline lookup yields CDR1 SGHNT and CDR2 YYREEE (reference sequence). CDR3 protein: CASSIRLAGNEQFF. CDR3 nucleotides: TGTGCCAGCAGCATAAGACTAGCGGGCAATGAGCAGTTCTTC. Combining the CDR3 with reference TRBV5-4 and TRBJ2-1 gives the whole variable domain ETGVTQSPTHLIKTRGQQVTLRCSSQSGHNTVSWYQQALGQGPQFIFQYYREEENGRGNFPPRFSGLQFPNYSSELNVNALELDDSALYLCASSIRLAGNEQFFGPGTRLTVL.

This clonotype is a singleton in its sample. The chain links TRBV5-6 to TRBJ1-5, with D tentatively TRBD1 (5 bases). Germline V gene data show CDR1 as SGHDT and CDR2 as YYEEEE. V lost 0 bases to trimming and J lost 3 bases, with 10 bases between them. This CDR3 comprises 15 residues. This CDR3 is CASSLAGLPNQPQHF. The CDR3 bases are TGTGCCAGCAGCTTGGCAGGGCTCCCCAATCAGCCCCAGCATTTT.

This clonotype appeared once. The chain joins TRBV20-1 to TRBJ2-1, with D hard to call. This CDR3 comprises 14 residues. The germline V and J ends were trimmed by 5 bases and 5 bases, with 16 bases remaining between them. Germline V gene sequence: CDR1 DFQATT, CDR2 SNEGSKA (reference sequence). CDR3 loop: CSALSHNRDNEQFF. CDR3 sequence (DNA): TGCAGTGCTCTATCTCACAATCGGGACAATGAGCAGTTCTTC.

The V call is TRBV7-6, the J call TRBJ2-3; TRBD2 matches 9 bases. From germline, CDR1 is SGHVS and CDR2 FNYEAQ. The V and J ends lost 10 bases and 5 bases, in that order; junction bases with no gene match: 10. The CDR3 covers 14 residues. The CDR3 loop is CATGGGSGRDTQYF. In nucleotides, the CDR3 is TGTGCCACCGGTGGGGGTAGCGGGAGAGATACGCAGTATTTT.

The chain recombines TRBV7-2 with TRBJ2-7; 11 positions agree with TRBD2. V lost 6 bases, J lost 3 bases, and 7 bases stayed unmatched. CDR3 length: 15 residues. Germline CDR1 and CDR2: SGHTA and FQGNSA. The CDR3 reads CASRSTSGSVYEQYF. CDR3 coding DNA: TGTGCCAGCAGAAGCACTAGCGGGAGTGTCTACGAGCAGTACTTC.

This clonotype has just a few counts. This rearrangement joins TRBV6-5 to TRBJ1-6; D not resolved. Germline CDR1 reads MNHEY; CDR2 reads SVGAGI. The V and J ends lost 2 bases and 7 bases respectively, with 18 bases between them. The CDR3 is 17 residues long. The CDR3 DNA reads TGTGCCAGCAGTTACGTTAGGACGGCCTCTGGGAATTCACCCCTCCACTTT. Translation: CASSYVRTASGNSPLHF.

This clonotype has more than one count but fewer than ten. The chain is built from TRBV7-2 and TRBJ2-3, with D maybe TRBD2 (5 bases). The CDR3 sequence is 14 residues long. From germline, CDR1 is SGHTA and CDR2 FQGNSA. V lost 3 bases, J lost 5 bases, and 12 bases lay in between. The CDR3 here is CASSFVGAEDTQYF. DNA for the CDR3: TGTGCCAGCAGCTTTGTGGGAGCCGAAGATACGCAGTATTTT.

CDR3 region: CASSDGLAGGTQYF. CDR3 sequence (DNA): TGTGCCAGCAGTGACGGACTAGCGGGGGGGACCCAGTACTTC. This chain connects TRBV12-3 or TRBV12-4 to TRBJ2-5, with 14 bases lining up with TRBD2. Trimming took 5 bases from V and 7 from J; bases not matched to a gene: 3. This CDR3 spans 14 amino acids.

This clonotype showed up just a few times. In DNA, the CDR3 is TGTGCCAGCAGCGACTCCCGGGAGTGTCACGAGCAGTACTTC. Its protein is CASSDSRECHEQYF. The chain is built from TRBV9 and TRBJ2-7; the D gene is possibly TRBD2 (6 bases). The germline gives CDR1 SGDLS, CDR2 YYNGEE. Trimming left V 3 bases short and J 5 bases short, with 15 bases between. The CDR3 has 14 residues.

The chain links TRBV19 to TRBJ1-2; D ambiguous. Germline loops: CDR1 LNHDA, CDR2 SQIVND (reference sequence). There are 15 residues in the CDR3. Trimming pared 3 bases from V and 4 bases from J, leaving 15 bases between. In DNA, the CDR3 is TGTGCCAGTAGTATCATGAGTTCTGAGCTCTATGGCTACACCTTC. As protein: CASSIMSSELYGYTF. Drawing the rest from reference TRBV19 and TRBJ1-2, the complete variable domain is DGGITQSPKYLFRKEGQNVTLSCEQNLNHDAMYWYRQDPGQGLRLIYYSQIVNDFQKGDIAEGYSVSREKKESFPLTVTSAQKNPTAFYLCASSIMSSELYGYTFGSGTRLTVV.

This chain connects TRBV30 to TRBJ1-1; possible D gene TRBD1, 6 bases. Trimming removed 3 bases at V and 5 bases at J, with 19 bases between. The CDR3 spans 15 residues. Germline V gene sequence: CDR1 GTSNPN, CDR2 SVGIG (reference sequence). The CDR3 loop reads CAWSGPEEGETEAFF. CDR3 nucleotide sequence: TGTGCCTGGAGCGGACCCGAGGAGGGGGAAACTGAAGCTTTCTTT. Together with reference TRBV30 and TRBJ1-1, the CDR3 gives the full variable domain: SQTIHQWPATLVQPVGSPLSLECTVEGTSNPNLYWYRQAAGRGLQLLFYSVGIGQISSEVPQNLSASRPQDRQFILSSKKLLLSDSGFYLCAWSGPEEGETEAFFGQGTRLTVV.

This clonotype was seen more than once but under ten times. The chain recombines TRBV6-1 with TRBJ2-2; tentative D call: TRBD2 (5 bases). Germline values: CDR1 MNHNS, CDR2 SASEGT. The CDR3 length is 16 residues. The V end was cut by 7 bases, the J end by 2 bases, with 17 bases between. The CDR3 bases are TGTGCCAGCATTATTACCGGGATATTAAACACCGGGGAGCTGTTTTTT. Residues: CASIITGILNTGELFF.

In its sample, this clonotype was seen a few times. This chain connects TRBV6-5 to TRBJ1-6; no clear D. CDR3 length: 14 residues. Germline V gives CDR1 MNHEY, CDR2 SVGAGI. The V end was cut by 5 bases, the J end by 8 bases, with 13 bases between. In DNA, the CDR3 is TGTGCCAGCAGTACCGGACTGGGTTATTCACCCCTCCACTTT. Its translation: CASSTGLGYSPLHF.

The chain joins TRBV29-1 to TRBJ2-7; no clear D. The CDR3 consists of 14 residues. The V and J ends lost 4 bases and 3 bases respectively, with 16 bases between them. In germline, CDR1 is SQVTM, CDR2 ANQGSEA. The CDR3 region is CSVVVPAGLYEQYF. The CDR3 nucleotides are TGCAGCGTTGTCGTTCCGGCAGGTCTCTACGAGCAGTACTTC.

The V and J genes are TRBV20-1 and TRBJ2-1; D is tentatively TRBD1 or TRBD2 (6 bases each). The CDR3 consists of 15 residues. Germline CDR1 reads DFQATT; CDR2 reads SNEGSKA (reference sequence). V was trimmed by 0 bases and J by 5 bases, leaving 14 bases between them. The CDR3 loop reads CSARDQGRRHNEQFF. The CDR3 DNA is TGCAGTGCTAGAGATCAGGGGAGGCGGCACAATGAGCAGTTCTTC.

V and J are TRBV7-2 and TRBJ1-1, with D possibly matching TRBD1 (6 bases). The V end was cut by 11 bases, the J end by 5 bases, with 18 bases between. CDR1 SGHTA and CDR2 FQGNSA come from the germline V gene. The CDR3 runs to 13 residues. The CDR3 region is CAGSDRIATEAFF. The DNA for the CDR3 is TGTGCCGGGTCGGACAGAATAGCGACTGAAGCTTTCTTT.

The gene calls are TRBV6-8 and TRBJ2-1; tentatively, D is TRBD1 (5 bases). V lost 2 bases to trimming and J lost 9 bases, with 8 bases between them. Germline V gives CDR1 MNHGY, CDR2 SAAAGT. The CDR3 length is 12 residues. The DNA for the CDR3 is TGTGCCAGCAGTTACCGTGACAGTGAGCAGTTCTTC. As protein: CASSYRDSEQFF.

This chain uses TRBV4-1 with TRBJ1-5; D gene unclear. V was shortened by 0 bases and J by 0 bases, with 3 bases between the two germline ends. The V gene's germline CDR1 is MGHRA and CDR2 YSYEKL. The CDR3 has 14 amino acids. The CDR3 loop is CASSQDYSNQPQHF. The DNA of the CDR3 is TGCGCCAGCAGCCAAGATTATAGCAATCAGCCCCAGCATTTT.

This clonotype showed up just a few times. The chain joins TRBV7-6 to TRBJ2-3; 7 bases fit TRBD1. V trimming: 4 bases; J trimming: 6 bases; junction bases outside the gene matches: 10. Germline V CDR1 and CDR2: SGHVS, FNYEAQ. The CDR3 spans 15 residues. The DNA for the CDR3 is TGTGCCAGCAGCTCAGACAGGGCGGCGTCCGATACGCAGTATTTT. It translates to CASSSDRAASDTQYF. The variable domain in full, completed from reference TRBV7-6 and TRBJ2-3, reads GAGVSQSPRYKVTKRGQDVALRCDPISGHVSLYWYRQALGQGPEFLTYFNYEAQQDKSGLPNDRFSAERPEGSISTLTIQRTEQRDSAMYRCASSSDRAASDTQYFGPGTRLTVL.

This sequence joins TRBV19 and TRBJ2-2; D is undetermined. Trimming pared 5 bases from V and 3 bases from J, leaving 10 bases between. There are 14 residues in the CDR3. Germline CDR1 reads LNHDA; CDR2 reads SQIVND (reference sequence). CDR3 loop: CASSVVMDTGELFF. The CDR3 nucleotides read TGTGCCAGTAGTGTCGTCATGGACACCGGGGAGCTGTTTTTT.

A few counts support this clonotype. This rearrangement joins TRBV12-3 or TRBV12-4 to TRBJ1-5; maybe TRBD1 (5 bases). The length of the CDR3 is 14 residues. V lost 5 bases and J lost 8, with 16 bases in between. CDR3 in amino acids: CASSPTLGGEPQHF. The CDR3 DNA sequence: TGTGCCAGCAGTCCAACGTTGGGGGGGGAGCCCCAGCATTTT.

The CDR3 nucleotides read TGTGCCAGCAGCTTAGGGGGACAGGGTCGCTCACCCCTCCACTTT. As protein: CASSLGGQGRSPLHF. J is TRBJ1-6 and V is TRBV7-2, with 9 positions matching TRBD1. The germline V gene encodes CDR1 SGHTA and CDR2 FQGNSA. V lost 1 base to trimming and J lost 10 bases; unmatched junction nucleotides: 5. The CDR3 totals 15 residues.

V gene TRBV6-1 combines with J gene TRBJ2-3; D is undetermined. The CDR3 has 14 residues. CDR1 and CDR2 (germline): MNHNS, SASEGT. V was pared by 8 bases and J by 0 bases, with 12 bases between. The CDR3 nucleotides are TGTGCCAGCGCCCGAACCGGGAGCACAGATACGCAGTATTTT. Translated: CASARTGSTDTQYF.